The rows below give T cell receptor beta chains drawn from one sample of a study of cytomegalovirus exposure and HLA in healthy donors. TCRdb keeps only in-frame clones here, not all; method: immunoSEQ multiplex PCR. The sample holds about 200,000 clones, around nine tenths seen once. The sequenced material came from PBMCs. The receptor source for this set is a woman aged 30 to 39 in good health and CMV-seronegative. CDR3s include the opening cysteine and the closing phenylalanine or tryptophan.

j_gene | v_gene | CDR3aa
TRBJ1-1 | TRBV19 | CASTDNRDTEAFF
TRBJ2-1 | TRBV7-2 | CASSSLAGGGNEQFF
TRBJ2-5 | TRBV11-3 | CASSLTSGETQYF
TRBJ1-1 | TRBV6-1 | CASSGDIQGYVSEAFF
TRBJ2-7 | TRBV5-5 | CASSLAVTGSSYEQYF
TRBJ2-5 | TRBV5-1 | CASSPMGGQETQYF
TRBJ1-2 | TRBV11-2 | CASSFRANYGYTF
TRBJ2-6 | TRBV7-3 | CASSSDRAGANVLTF
TRBJ2-7 | TRBV7-9 | CASSWRSGPYEQYF
TRBJ1-4 | TRBV6-1 | CASSLQGATNEKLFF
TRBJ1-1 | TRBV2 | CASRGQLNTEAFF
TRBJ1-5 | TRBV28 | CASSTWGTGWGNQPQHF
TRBJ1-6 | TRBV2 | CASSPQSGTGGYNSPLHF
TRBJ2-1 | TRBV6-5 | CASSRTSVKYNEQFF
TRBJ2-3 | TRBV5-1 | CASSVGDSTDTQYF
TRBJ2-5 | TRBV2 | CASRPGRETQYF
TRBJ1-5 | TRBV10-3 | CAIRGDRVGQPQHF
TRBJ2-7 | TRBV6-1 | CASTSFYEQYF
TRBJ2-1 | TRBV28 | CASSLSRGSNNEQFF
TRBJ2-7 | TRBV11-2 | CASSFIAGLNYEQYF
- | TRBV5-6 | CASALGEPSYEQYF
TRBJ2-3 | TRBV7-6 | CASSRLRDTQYF
TRBJ2-7 | TRBV11-1 | CASSFSGGEQYF
TRBJ2-7 | TRBV5-1 | CASSRGQGVYEQYF
TRBJ1-4 | TRBV5-6 | CASSSTREYEKLFF
TRBJ2-1 | TRBV19 | CASSMGQGLVLGEQFF
TRBJ1-6 | TRBV2 | CASSSQGLKNSPLHF
TRBJ2-7 | TRBV6-5 | CASSSFGRTYEQYF
TRBJ1-1 | TRBV5-1 | CASSLEGVYTEAFF
TRBJ1-6 | TRBV28 | CASSPSDRSSYNSPLHF